The subject of this entry is one TCR beta chain. This entry belongs to a study of monozygotic twins with inflammatory bowel disease. TCRdb re-called the 5' RACE reads and catalogs CDR3 proteins one per entry, DNA excluded. Its clone listing holds tens of thousands of distinct CDR3 sequences. The sequence was collected from a human donor with ulcerative colitis or Crohn's disease, or a healthy co-twin of an affected twin (not recorded which). The sample consisted of blood.

The CDR3 loop is CAMGGIAGGTDTQYF. The gene calls are TRBV10-3 and TRBJ2-3; TCRdb names TRBD2, which stays unverified in the absence of DNA. CDR3 length: 15 residues. From germline, CDR1 is ENHRY and CDR2 SYGVKD.